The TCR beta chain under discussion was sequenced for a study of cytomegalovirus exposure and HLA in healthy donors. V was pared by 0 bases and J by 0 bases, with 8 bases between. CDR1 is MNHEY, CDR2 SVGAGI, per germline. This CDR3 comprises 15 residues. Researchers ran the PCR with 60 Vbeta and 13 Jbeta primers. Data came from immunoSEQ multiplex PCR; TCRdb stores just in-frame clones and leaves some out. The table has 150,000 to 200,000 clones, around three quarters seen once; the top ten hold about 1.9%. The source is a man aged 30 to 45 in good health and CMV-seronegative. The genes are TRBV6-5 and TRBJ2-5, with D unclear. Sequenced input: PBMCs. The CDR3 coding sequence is TGTGCCAGCAGTTACTCGATGCCAGACCAAGAGACCCAGTACTTC. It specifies CASSYSMPDQETQYF.